The clone carrying this T cell receptor beta chain was seen a handful of times. This sample was taken from a study of patients and donors after allogeneic stem cell transplantation. The germline gives CDR1 MDHEN, CDR2 SYDVKM. The CDR3 runs 17 residues. V gave up 5 bases and J gave up 6 bases, with 23 bases separating them. TCRdb processed the RT-PCR reads anew with MiXCR; each CDR3 protein has one entry. The table records about 100,000 distinct CDR3 sequences, approximately 40% of them present only once. The receptor comes from a human donor who was either an allogeneic HSCT recipient or a stem cell or donor lymphocyte infusion donor (not recorded which). It is not recorded whose cells these are; they may come from a transplant donor. The chain carries TRBV28 and TRBJ1-5; D gene ambiguous. Input material: blood, either unsorted or a sorted T cell fraction (not recorded which). The CDR3 is CASSLLPVAASSQPQHF. CDR3 sequence (DNA): TGTGCCAGCAGTCTTCTCCCGGTGGCAGCGTCTAGTCAGCCCCAGCATTTT.